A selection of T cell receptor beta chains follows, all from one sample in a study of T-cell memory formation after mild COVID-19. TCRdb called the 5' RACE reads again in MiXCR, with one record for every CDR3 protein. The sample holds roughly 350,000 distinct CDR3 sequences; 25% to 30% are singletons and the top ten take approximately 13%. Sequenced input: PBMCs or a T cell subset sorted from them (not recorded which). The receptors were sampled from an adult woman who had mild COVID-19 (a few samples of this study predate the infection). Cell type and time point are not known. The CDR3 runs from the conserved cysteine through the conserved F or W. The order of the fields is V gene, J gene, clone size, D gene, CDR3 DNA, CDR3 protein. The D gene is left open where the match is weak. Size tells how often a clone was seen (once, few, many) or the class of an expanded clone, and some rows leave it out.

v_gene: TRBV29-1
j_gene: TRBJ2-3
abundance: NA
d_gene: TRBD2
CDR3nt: TGCAGCGTGAGGACTAGCGGGAGTATTCTAGATACGCAGTATTTT
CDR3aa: CSVRTSGSILDTQYF

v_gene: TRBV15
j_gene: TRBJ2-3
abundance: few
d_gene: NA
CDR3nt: TGTGCCACCAGCAGAGGGGCTGGGACTAGCACAGATACGCAGTATTTT
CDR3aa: CATSRGAGTSTDTQYF

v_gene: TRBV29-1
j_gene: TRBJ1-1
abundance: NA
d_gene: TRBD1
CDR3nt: TGCAGCGTCCTGACAGGGGGCCACACTGAAGCTTTCTTT
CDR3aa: CSVLTGGHTEAFF

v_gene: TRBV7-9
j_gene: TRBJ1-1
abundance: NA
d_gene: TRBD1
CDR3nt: TGTGCCAGCAGTCCCCCCCGGCAGGGGGAGATGAACACTGAAGCTTTCTTT
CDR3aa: CASSPPRQGEMNTEAFF

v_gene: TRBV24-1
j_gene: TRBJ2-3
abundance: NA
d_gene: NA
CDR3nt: TGTGCCACCCGGCACAGCACAGATACGCAGTATTTT
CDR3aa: CATRHSTDTQYF

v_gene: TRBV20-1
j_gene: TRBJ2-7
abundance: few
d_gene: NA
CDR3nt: TGCAGTGCTCCTGGGGAGGTCGGCTACGAGCAGTACTTC
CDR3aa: CSAPGEVGYEQYF

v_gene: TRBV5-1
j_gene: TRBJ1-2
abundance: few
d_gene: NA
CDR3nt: TGCGCCAGCAGCTTGTCCCAATATGGCTACACCTTC
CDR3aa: CASSLSQYGYTF

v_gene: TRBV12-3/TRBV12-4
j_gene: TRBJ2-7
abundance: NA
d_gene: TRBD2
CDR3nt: TGTGCCAGCAGTTTGGATAGCGGGAGATTGTACTTC
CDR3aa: CASSLDSGRLYF

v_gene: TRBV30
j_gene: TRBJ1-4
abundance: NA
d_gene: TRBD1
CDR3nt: TGTGCCTGGATCTCGCCCTGGACAGGGGGAGAAAAACTGTTTTTT
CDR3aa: CAWISPWTGGEKLFF

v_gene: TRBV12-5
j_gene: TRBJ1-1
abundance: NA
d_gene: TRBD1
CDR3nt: TGTGCTAGTGGTTCCTGGACAGGGCTAGGCATGAACACTGAAGCTTTCTTT
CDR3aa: CASGSWTGLGMNTEAFF

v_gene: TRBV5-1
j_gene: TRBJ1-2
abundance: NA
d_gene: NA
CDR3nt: TGCGCCAGCAGTCCCGGGGGAGAATCCTATGGCTACACCTTC
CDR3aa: CASSPGGESYGYTF

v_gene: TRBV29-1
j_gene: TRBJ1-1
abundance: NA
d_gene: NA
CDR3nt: TGCAGCGTTGAAGACACAGTGCCTGAAGCTTTCTTT
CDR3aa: CSVEDTVPEAFF

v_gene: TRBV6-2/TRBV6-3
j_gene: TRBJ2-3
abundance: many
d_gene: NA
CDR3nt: TGTGCCAGCAGTGTTGGGAGTCCCACAGATACGCAGTATTTT
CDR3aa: CASSVGSPTDTQYF

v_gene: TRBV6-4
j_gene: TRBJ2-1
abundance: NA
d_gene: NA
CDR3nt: TGTGCCAGCAGTGACTCGTTCAGTAACCCCTACAATGAGCAGTTCTTC
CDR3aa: CASSDSFSNPYNEQFF

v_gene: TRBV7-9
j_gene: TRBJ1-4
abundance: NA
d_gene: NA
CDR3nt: TGTGCCAGCAGCCCTAGGGGGACGTCTGAAAAACTGTTTTTT
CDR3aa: CASSPRGTSEKLFF

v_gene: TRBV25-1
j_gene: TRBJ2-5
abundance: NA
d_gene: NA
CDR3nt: TGTGCCAGCAGTGAATATTGGGGTGGAGTGGAGACCCAGTACTTC
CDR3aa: CASSEYWGGVETQYF

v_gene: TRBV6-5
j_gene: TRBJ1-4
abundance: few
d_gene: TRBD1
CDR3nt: TGTGCCAGCAGTCGGACAGGGGGCAATTGGGAACTGTTTTTT
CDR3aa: CASSRTGGNWELFF

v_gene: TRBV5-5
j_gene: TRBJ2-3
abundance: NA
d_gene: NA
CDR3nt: TGTGCCAGCAGCTTGGGGGGTACGGCAGATACGCAGTATTTT
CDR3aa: CASSLGGTADTQYF

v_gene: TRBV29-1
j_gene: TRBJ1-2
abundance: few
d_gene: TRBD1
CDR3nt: TGCAGCGTTGGGGACAGCATCTATGGCTACACCTTC
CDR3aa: CSVGDSIYGYTF

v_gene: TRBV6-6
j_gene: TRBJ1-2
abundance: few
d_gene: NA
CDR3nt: TGTGCCAGCAAAGGAGCGACTTCTAACTATGGCTACACCTTC
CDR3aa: CASKGATSNYGYTF

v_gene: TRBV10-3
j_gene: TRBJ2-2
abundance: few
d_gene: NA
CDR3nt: TGTGCCATCAGTGAGTCTAAAGACACCGGGGAGCTGTTTTTT
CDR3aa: CAISESKDTGELFF

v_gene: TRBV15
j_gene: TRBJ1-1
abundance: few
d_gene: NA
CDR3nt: TGTGCCACCAGCATCGGCGGCAGTATGAACACTGAAGCTTTCTTT
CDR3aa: CATSIGGSMNTEAFF

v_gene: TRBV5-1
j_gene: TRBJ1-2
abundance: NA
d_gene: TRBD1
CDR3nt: TGCGCCAGCAGCCCTGGGACAGGGGAATGGTATGGCTACACCTTC
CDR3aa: CASSPGTGEWYGYTF

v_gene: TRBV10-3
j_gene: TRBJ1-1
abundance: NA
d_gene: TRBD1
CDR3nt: TGTGCCATCAGCGATTTGACAGGGGGCTACACTGAAGCTTTCTTT
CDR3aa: CAISDLTGGYTEAFF

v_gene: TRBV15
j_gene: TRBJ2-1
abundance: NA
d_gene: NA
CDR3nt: TGTGCCACCAGCAGAGGAGCGGCGAGCTCCTACAATGAGCAGTTCTTC
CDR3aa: CATSRGAASSYNEQFF

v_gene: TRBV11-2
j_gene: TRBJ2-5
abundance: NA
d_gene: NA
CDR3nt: TGTGCCAGCAGCGTCCGGGGGGCCGCCACGGCCCAGTACTTC
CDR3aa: CASSVRGAATAQYF

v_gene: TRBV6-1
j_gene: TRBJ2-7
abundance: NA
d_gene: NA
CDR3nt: TGTGCCAGCAGGGGATGGGAGCAGTACTTC
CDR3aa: CASRGWEQYF

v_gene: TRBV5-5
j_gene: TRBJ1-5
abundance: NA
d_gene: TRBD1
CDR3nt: TGTGCCAGCAGCTTGGGGACAGGGGGCAACCAGCCCCAGCATTTT
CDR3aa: CASSLGTGGNQPQHF

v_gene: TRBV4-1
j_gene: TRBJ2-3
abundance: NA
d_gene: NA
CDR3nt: TGCGCCAGCAGCCAAGTGGGGGTCAGACTCACAGATACGCAGTATTTT
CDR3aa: CASSQVGVRLTDTQYF

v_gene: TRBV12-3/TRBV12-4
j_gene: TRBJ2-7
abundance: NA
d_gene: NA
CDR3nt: TGTGCCAGCAGTTTAGGGCCTAACCTGGGCGAGCAGTACTTC
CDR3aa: CASSLGPNLGEQYF

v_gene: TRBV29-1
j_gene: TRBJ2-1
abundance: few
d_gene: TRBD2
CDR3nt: TGCAGCGCGGGACTAGAGGATGAGCAGTTCTTC
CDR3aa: CSAGLEDEQFF

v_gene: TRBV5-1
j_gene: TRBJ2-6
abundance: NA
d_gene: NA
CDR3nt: TGCGCCAGCAGCTTGGAACCTGCCAACGTCCTGACTTTC
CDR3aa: CASSLEPANVLTF

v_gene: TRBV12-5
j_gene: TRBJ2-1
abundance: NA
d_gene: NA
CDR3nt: TGTGCTACAATAGGCCCAAGCTCCTACAATGAGCAGTTCTTC
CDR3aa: CATIGPSSYNEQFF

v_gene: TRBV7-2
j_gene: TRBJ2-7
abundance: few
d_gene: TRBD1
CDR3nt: TGTGCCAGCAGCGAACAGGGGTCACCCCCCTACGAGCAGTACTTC
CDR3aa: CASSEQGSPPYEQYF

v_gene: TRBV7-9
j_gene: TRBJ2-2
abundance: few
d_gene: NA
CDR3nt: TGTGCCAGCAGCTTGATATTGCCGGAGCTGTTTTTT
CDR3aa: CASSLILPELFF

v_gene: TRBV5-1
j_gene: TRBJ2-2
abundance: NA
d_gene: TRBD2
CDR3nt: TGCGCCAGCAGCTCGACTAGCGGGGGGGCGAACACCGGGGAGCTGTTTTTT
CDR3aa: CASSSTSGGANTGELFF

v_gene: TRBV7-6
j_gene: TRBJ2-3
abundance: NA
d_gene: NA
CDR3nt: TGTGCCAGCAGCCCCTGGACGGCAGATACGCAGTATTTT
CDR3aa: CASSPWTADTQYF

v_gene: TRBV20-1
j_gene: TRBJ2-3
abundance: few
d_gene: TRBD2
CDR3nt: TGCAGTGCTAGGTCTCCGCTAGCGGGGGACACAGATACGCAGTATTTT
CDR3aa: CSARSPLAGDTDTQYF

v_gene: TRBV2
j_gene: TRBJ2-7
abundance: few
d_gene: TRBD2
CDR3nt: TGTGCCAGCAAGCGGGGCTCCTACGAGCAGTACTTC
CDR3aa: CASKRGSYEQYF